The 27 T cell receptor beta chains below were found in one sample sequenced in a study of control samples from healthy donors and cancer patients. The table came from immunoSEQ multiplex PCR; TCRdb's copy has only in-frame clones and leaves some out. Of some 140,000 clones listed, 85% to 90% were seen once; the top ten hold around 6.9%. The source material was PBMCs. Source of these receptors: a man in his fifties with head and neck cancer.

This rearrangement joins TRBV23-1 to TRBJ2-7; TRBD1 matches at 10 bases. TRBV23-1 is filed as an ORF, its function uncertain. CDR3 size: 19 residues. V lost 0 bases to trimming and J lost 3 bases; unmatched junction nucleotides: 14. This chain's CDR3 is CASSQSSPGTGVSSYEQYF. The DNA of the CDR3 is TGCGCCAGCAGTCAATCGAGTCCCGGGACAGGGGTCAGTAGCTACGAGCAGTACTTC.

The chain is built from TRBV7-9 and TRBJ1-4; D gene uncertain. CDR3 length: 15 amino acids. V was trimmed by 2 bases and J by 5 bases, leaving 12 bases between them. The germline V gene encodes CDR1 SEHNR and CDR2 FQNEAQ (reference sequence). CDR3 region: CASSLIGSRNEKLFF. CDR3 DNA: TGTGCCAGCAGCTTAATCGGGTCGCGAAATGAAAAACTGTTTTTT.

This chain joins TRBV5-1 and TRBJ2-1; 10 nucleotides align to TRBD1. Germline CDR1 SGHRS, CDR2 YFSETQ. J lost 7 bases, V lost 6 bases, and 7 bases had no gene match. This CDR3 contains 14 residues. CDR3 DNA: TGCGCCAGCACGCCGGGACAGGGGTGGAATGAGCAGTTCTTC. Translation gives CASTPGQGWNEQFF.

In DNA, the CDR3 is TGTGCCAGCAACCGCGGACAGGGGTCCCTAATGAACACTGAAGCTTTCTTT. Translation gives CASNRGQGSLMNTEAFF. This chain links TRBV27 with TRBJ1-1; 9 bases fit TRBD1. The trim removed 7 bases at V and 0 bases at J, leaving 12 bases unmatched. From germline, CDR1 is MNHEY and CDR2 SMNVEV (reference sequence). The CDR3 runs to 17 residues.

The rearrangement links TRBV19 to TRBJ2-4; D remains ambiguous. V was cut by 8 bases and J by 3 bases, with 11 bases left in between. The CDR3 runs 13 residues. Germline lookup yields CDR1 LNHDA and CDR2 SQIVND (reference sequence). The CDR3 DNA sequence: TGTGCCAGTTCGGAACATGGCAAAAACATTCAGTACTTC. Amino acid sequence: CASSEHGKNIQYF.

The rearrangement joins TRBV3-1 (or the pseudogene TRBV3-2) to TRBJ2-7; 7 nucleotides match TRBD2. Per germline, CDR1 LGHDT and CDR2 YNNKEL (reference sequence). The J segment lost 2 bases and the V segment lost 2 bases, leaving 6 bases of the junction unmatched. The CDR3 spans 15 residues. The CDR3 DNA reads as TGTGCCAGCAGCCAAATAGGGCGGGGGACCTACGAGCAGTACTTC. It translates to CASSQIGRGTYEQYF.

This rearrangement joins TRBV27 to TRBJ1-4; no reliable D call. The CDR3 is 15 residues long. Deletions cut 5 bases from V and 3 bases from J, with 13 bases between. Looked up from germline, CDR1 is MNHEY and CDR2 is SMNVEV (reference sequence). The CDR3 spells CASSPHGVSNEKLFF. CDR3 DNA: TGTGCCAGCAGTCCCCACGGAGTATCTAATGAAAAACTGTTTTTT.

This sequence joins TRBV28 and TRBJ2-2; 7 bases are shared with TRBD2. The CDR3 is 15 amino acids. CDR1 MDHEN and CDR2 SYDVKM come from the germline V gene. Losses at the gene ends were 7 bases for V and 3 bases for J; bases not matched to a gene: 8. The CDR3 nucleotides are TGTGCCAGCACCCTCGGAGGGAGGGACACCGGGGAGCTGTTTTTT. Its translation is CASTLGGRDTGELFF. The full variable domain, with the rest looked up from reference TRBV28 and TRBJ2-2, is DVKVTQSSRYLVKRTGEKVFLECVQDMDHENMFWYRQDPGLGLRLIYFSYDVKMKEKGDIPEGYSVSREKKERFSLILESASTNQTSMYLCASTLGGRDTGELFFGEGSRLTVL.

This rearrangement joins TRBV5-1 to TRBJ2-7; a weak D match, TRBD1 (6 bases). Trimming left V 5 bases short and J 4 bases short, with 16 bases between. CDR1 and CDR2 from the germline V gene are SGHRS and YFSETQ. The CDR3 has 14 amino acids. The chain's CDR3 is CASRPGVTFYEQYF. In DNA, the CDR3 is TGCGCCAGCAGACCAGGGGTTACTTTTTACGAGCAGTACTTC.

This chain connects TRBV24-1 to TRBJ1-1; 9 bases line up with TRBD1. Germline loops: CDR1 KGHDR, CDR2 SFDVKD. J lost 0 bases, V lost 4 bases, and 8 bases had no gene match. The CDR3 length is 17 residues. CDR3 sequence: CATSDSRQGGVNTEAFF. The CDR3 DNA sequence: TGTGCCACCAGTGACTCTCGACAGGGGGGGGTGAACACTGAAGCTTTCTTT.

This clone has a single count. This chain connects TRBV7-9 to TRBJ1-1; possibly TRBD1 for D (5 bases). Trimming removed 9 bases from V and 6 bases from J, with 8 bases in between. From germline, CDR1 is SEHNR and CDR2 FQNEAQ (reference sequence). The CDR3 covers 10 residues. As DNA, the CDR3 is TGTGCCAGTAGGGGCTCTGAAGCTTTCTTT. Protein product: CASRGSEAFF.

This sequence joins TRBV24-1 and TRBJ2-7, with TRBD2 identical over 12 bases. Trimming took 4 bases from V and 5 from J; bases not matched to a gene: 8. This CDR3 region has 16 residues. CDR1 KGHDR and CDR2 SFDVKD come from the germline V gene. This chain's CDR3 is CATSDQRTSGVNEQYF. The CDR3 nucleotides read TGTGCCACCAGTGACCAAAGGACTAGCGGGGTTAACGAGCAGTACTTC.

The chain combines TRBV7-9 with TRBJ2-7, with TRBD2 matching 8 bases. V lost 3 bases to trimming and J lost 3 bases; unmatched junction nucleotides: 4. The CDR3 consists of 14 residues. The germline gives CDR1 SEHNR, CDR2 FQNEAQ (reference sequence). CDR3 sequence reads: CASSFSGGGYEQYF. CDR3 in DNA: TGTGCCAGCAGCTTCTCCGGGGGGGGCTACGAGCAGTACTTC.

The J gene is TRBJ1-2, the V gene TRBV3-1 (or the pseudogene TRBV3-2), with D perhaps matching TRBD1 (6 bases). V was shortened by 0 bases and J by 7 bases, with 18 bases between the two germline ends. The germline V gene has CDR1 LGHDT and CDR2 YNNKEL (reference sequence). The CDR3 totals 16 residues. The CDR3 DNA sequence: TGTGCCAGCAGCCAAGATGCCGGGGGCGATCGGGGTGGCTACACCTTC. It translates to CASSQDAGGDRGGYTF.

This chain joins TRBV27 and TRBJ1-2; unclear D gene. Germline assignment: CDR1 MNHEY and CDR2 SMNVEV (reference sequence). The CDR3 is made up of 14 amino acids. V was pared by 7 bases and J by 4 bases, with 16 bases between. CDR3 region: CASIAWGSIYGYTF. The CDR3 coding sequence is TGTGCCAGCATTGCATGGGGTTCCATCTATGGCTACACCTTC.

This clone came up a few times. The chain combines TRBV18 with TRBJ2-1; 7 bases are a match to TRBD1. Germline CDR1 is KGHSH and CDR2 is LQKENI. The CDR3 consists of 14 residues. V shed 6 bases, J shed 3 bases, and the junction held 5 bases outside the gene matches. In DNA form, the CDR3 reads TGTGCCAGCTCGGGACAGACCGTCTACAATGAGCAGTTCTTC. Protein sequence: CASSGQTVYNEQFF.

The genes are TRBV24-1 and TRBJ1-5; tentatively, D is TRBD1 (5 bases). V was pared by 1 base and J by 5 bases, with 5 bases between. Germline V gives CDR1 KGHDR, CDR2 SFDVKD. This CDR3 is built from 13 residues. The CDR3 reads CATSDLGDQPQHF. As DNA, the CDR3 is TGTGCCACCAGTGATTTAGGGGATCAGCCCCAGCATTTT.

This chain connects TRBV4-1 to TRBJ1-4; D not certain. The ends were cut back, 0 bases at V and 1 base at J, with 9 bases in the middle. This CDR3 is built from 16 residues. In germline, CDR1 is MGHRA, CDR2 YSYEKL. The CDR3 here is CASSQDSARTNEKLFF. DNA of the CDR3: TGCGCCAGCAGCCAAGACTCGGCAAGAACTAATGAAAAACTGTTTTTT.

The chain links TRBV28 to TRBJ1-1; maybe TRBD1 (5 bases). The V gene lost 3 bases and the J gene lost 5 bases, with 10 bases spanning the gap. The CDR3 has 13 amino acids. Per the germline V gene, CDR1 is MDHEN and CDR2 is SYDVKM. Here the CDR3 reads CASSFSRGTEAFF. In nucleotides, the CDR3 is TGTGCCAGCAGTTTCTCTCGGGGGACTGAAGCTTTCTTT.

The chain uses TRBV5-1 and TRBJ2-1; D gene uncertain. The V gene lost 1 base and the J gene lost 8 bases, with 7 bases spanning the gap. This CDR3 region has 12 residues. Germline V CDR1 and CDR2: SGHRS, YFSETQ. The CDR3 nucleotides read TGCGCCAGCAGCTTGCCGGGCCATGAGCAGTTCTTC. This gives the protein CASSLPGHEQFF.

This clone was found a few times. This sample also contains other DNA sequences that code for the same CDR3. The CDR3: CASTPSGGSYEQYF. The CDR3 DNA sequence: TGTGCCAGCACCCCTAGCGGGGGCTCCTACGAGCAGTACTTC. The V gene is TRBV28, the J gene TRBJ2-7; 10 bases line up with TRBD2. V lost 7 bases to trimming and J lost 0 bases; unmatched junction nucleotides: 3. The CDR3 covers 14 residues. Germline assignment: CDR1 MDHEN and CDR2 SYDVKM.

The chain recombines TRBV6-1 with TRBJ1-1; D is unresolved. The CDR3 length is 15 residues. The V gene's germline CDR1 is MNHNS and CDR2 SASEGT. The V end was cut by 2 bases, the J end by 5 bases, with 15 bases between. CDR3 amino acids: CASSEPRMRRTEAFF. CDR3 nucleotides: TGTGCCAGCAGTGAACCCCGTATGAGGCGAACTGAAGCTTTCTTT.

The chain links TRBV6-5 to TRBJ2-1, with D perhaps TRBD2 (5 bases). The V and J ends lost 8 bases and 7 bases respectively, with 15 bases between them. This CDR3 is built from 13 residues. Germline values: CDR1 MNHEY, CDR2 SVGAGI. The CDR3 protein is CASPADSSNEQFF. The CDR3 nucleotides are TGTGCCAGCCCTGCGGACTCTTCGAATGAGCAGTTCTTC.

For this clone: The sample holds other DNA sequences that translate to the same CDR3. V is TRBV28 and J is TRBJ1-2; D is undetermined. Germline V lookup: CDR1 MDHEN, CDR2 SYDVKM. Trimming took 5 bases from V and 1 from J, leaving 5 bases between them. CDR3 length: 12 residues. CDR3 sequence (DNA): TGTGCCAGCAGTCTAAGTAACTATGGCTACACCTTC. Translation: CASSLSNYGYTF.

V usage is TRBV7-9 and J usage is TRBJ2-4, with 8 bases fitting TRBD2. The germline V gene encodes CDR1 SEHNR and CDR2 FQNEAQ (reference sequence). The CDR3 runs 15 residues. The ends lost 1 base at V and 5 bases at J; junction bases unmatched: 4. The CDR3 sequence: CASSLDQGLENIQYF. The CDR3 DNA reads as TGTGCCAGCAGCTTAGACCAGGGACTAGAAAACATTCAGTACTTC.

The gene calls are TRBV11-2 and TRBJ2-1; 9 bases map to TRBD1. V shed 5 bases, J shed 5 bases, and the junction held 10 bases outside the gene matches. The CDR3 loop spans 16 amino acids. Germline V CDR1 and CDR2: SGHAT, FQNNGV. CDR3 protein: CASSPFGQGNNNEQFF. The CDR3 DNA sequence: TGTGCCAGCAGCCCCTTCGGACAGGGGAACAACAATGAGCAGTTCTTC.

The V call is TRBV7-3, the J call TRBJ2-2; 10 bases agree with TRBD2. The CDR3 totals 16 residues. J gave up 0 bases and V 5 bases, and 3 bases lay outside the gene matches. Germline lookup yields CDR1 SGHTA and CDR2 FQGTGA. CDR3 sequence: CASSPGLAANTGELFF. CDR3 sequence (DNA): TGTGCCAGCAGCCCAGGACTAGCGGCGAACACCGGGGAGCTGTTTTTT. The whole variable domain, filled in from reference TRBV7-3 and TRBJ2-2, reads GAGVSQTPSNKVTEKGKYVELRCDPISGHTALYWYRQSLGQGPEFLIYFQGTGAADDSGLPNDRFFAVRPEGSVSTLKIQRTERGDSAVYLCASSPGLAANTGELFFGEGSRLTVL.